Below are 24 T cell receptor beta chains sequenced from a single sample in a study of cytomegalovirus exposure and HLA in healthy donors. PCR employed 60 Vbeta and 13 Jbeta primers. Profiling relied on immunoSEQ multiplex PCR, and the TCRdb table lists in-frame clones only, not all of them. Of about 200,000 clones in the sample, about four fifths were seen once. The specimen sequenced was PBMCs. The receptors stem from a boy aged 2 to 9 in good health and CMV-seronegative.

V is TRBV29-1 and J is TRBJ2-3; D might be TRBD1 (5 bases). Germline CDR1 and CDR2: SQVTM and ANQGSEA. The CDR3 covers 13 residues. V was trimmed by 3 bases and J by 3 bases, leaving 10 bases between them. The CDR3 reads CSVEQGRTDTQYF. The CDR3 nucleotides are TGCAGCGTTGAGCAGGGTAGGACAGATACGCAGTATTTT.

The genes are TRBV27 and TRBJ1-2; D is possibly TRBD1 (6 bases). V lost 4 bases and J 2 bases, leaving 8 bases between the germline ends. Germline loops: CDR1 MNHEY, CDR2 SMNVEV (reference sequence). The CDR3 totals 13 residues. In nucleotides, the CDR3 is TGTGCCAGCAGTTACACAGGGAACTATGGCTACACCTTC. It codes for CASSYTGNYGYTF.

This chain joins TRBV7-2 and TRBJ2-1, with 7 bases lining up with TRBD1. The germline CDR1 and CDR2 sequences are SGHTA and FQGNSA. The CDR3 is made up of 16 amino acids. V dropped 7 bases and J dropped 0; count of bases not matched to a gene: 9. CDR3 DNA: TGTGCCAGCATCCTGGACAGGCTGAGCTCCTACAATGAGCAGTTCTTC. Amino acid sequence: CASILDRLSSYNEQFF.

This clone was counted a single time. This chain uses TRBV6-1 with TRBJ2-3, with 8 bases aligning to TRBD2. This CDR3 is 16 amino acids long. Germline V CDR1 and CDR2: MNHNS, SASEGT. V shed 3 bases and J 4 bases; nucleotides not matched to a gene: 9. The CDR3 DNA reads TGTGCCAGCAGTGATGGGGCGGGGGGAAGCCCAGATACGCAGTATTTT. Its translation: CASSDGAGGSPDTQYF.

J is TRBJ2-1 and V is TRBV5-1, with 15 positions matching TRBD2. Germline CDR1 reads SGHRS; CDR2 reads YFSETQ. V lost 7 bases, J lost 5 bases, and 22 bases stayed unmatched. The CDR3 has 21 residues. The CDR3 DNA is TGCGCCAGCGGGATGGACAGGGGCCCCGGGACTAGCGGGGGGTTCGACAATGAGCAGTTCTTC. Residues: CASGMDRGPGTSGGFDNEQFF. The whole variable domain, filled in from reference TRBV5-1 and TRBJ2-1, reads KAGVTQTPRYLIKTRGQQVTLSCSPISGHRSVSWYQQTPGQGLQFLFEYFSETQRNKGNFPGRFSGRQFSNSRSEMNVSTLELGDSALYLCASGMDRGPGTSGGFDNEQFFGPGTRLTVL.

This sequence joins TRBV6-6 and TRBJ2-7; TRBD1 might be the D (5 bases). Germline CDR1 MNHNY, CDR2 SVGAGI (reference sequence). The V end was cut by 6 bases, the J end by 7 bases, with 13 bases between. The CDR3 has 12 residues. CDR3 sequence (DNA): TGTGCCAGCAGGGACATGGTGGGGGAGCAGTACTTC. Residues: CASRDMVGEQYF.

J is TRBJ1-2 and V is TRBV7-9; 8 nucleotides line up with TRBD1. Germline CDR1 and CDR2: SEHNR and FQNEAQ (reference sequence). With V trimmed by 5 bases and J by 7 bases, 9 bases remained unmatched. This CDR3 comprises 14 residues. Written as DNA, the CDR3 is TGTGCCAGCAGCCTGGAGGGACAGGCATCTGGCTACACCTTC. It specifies CASSLEGQASGYTF.

The chain recombines TRBV27 with TRBJ1-2; D is possibly TRBD1 (5 bases). The germline gives CDR1 MNHEY, CDR2 SMNVEV (reference sequence). Trimming removed 0 bases from V and 7 bases from J, with 9 bases in between. The CDR3 length is 13 residues. CDR3 DNA: TGTGCCAGCAGTTTATCAGGGGCGAGTGGCTACACCTTC. Translated: CASSLSGASGYTF.

Note on this clone: One end of the junction does not line up with germline, which may come from a read error. The J gene is TRBJ1-1, the V gene TRBV6-5; perhaps TRBD1 as D (5 bases). The CDR3 runs to 15 residues. Germline CDR1 and CDR2: MNHEY and SVGAGI. The CDR3 nucleotides read TGTGCCAGTAGTTATGCAGGGTCTACGAACACTGAAGCTTTCTTT. This translates into CASSYAGSTNTEAFF.

The chain links TRBV6-5 to TRBJ1-2; D not certain. V was trimmed by 4 bases and J by 4 bases, leaving 13 bases between them. CDR3 length: 14 residues. Germline V gives CDR1 MNHEY, CDR2 SVGAGI. CDR3 amino acids: CASSSAGGLYGYTF. The CDR3 DNA reads as TGTGCCAGCAGTTCCGCGGGAGGTCTCTATGGCTACACCTTC.

This clone has only one observation. The chain couples TRBV29-1 to TRBJ1-1; perhaps TRBD1 as D (5 bases). This CDR3 region has 14 residues. V gave up 4 bases and J gave up 1 base, with 13 bases separating them. Germline CDR1 reads SQVTM; CDR2 reads ANQGSEA. The CDR3 DNA is TGCAGCGTTGTGTGGGGGGAACCGAACACTGAAGCTTTCTTT. Translated, it gives CSVVWGEPNTEAFF.

This chain connects TRBV18 to TRBJ1-3; unclear D gene. The CDR3 has 14 residues. The germline CDR1 and CDR2 sequences are KGHSH and LQKENI. Trimming took 3 bases from V and 0 from J, leaving 6 bases between them. The CDR3 DNA is TGTGCCAGCTCACCGGAGTTCTCTGGAAACACCATATATTTT. Translation gives CASSPEFSGNTIYF. Together with reference TRBV18 and TRBJ1-3, the CDR3 gives the full variable domain: NAGVMQNPRHLVRRRGQEARLRCSPMKGHSHVYWYRQLPEEGLKFMVYLQKENIIDESGMPKERFSAEFPKEGPSILRIQQVVRGDSAAYFCASSPEFSGNTIYFGEGSWLTVV.

The chain uses TRBV4-3 and TRBJ2-1; 10 positions match TRBD2. CDR1 LGHNA and CDR2 YSLEER come from the germline V gene. The CDR3 spans 17 residues. V shed 3 bases and J 4 bases; nucleotides not matched to a gene: 9. CDR3: CASSHGHSGGPYNEQFF. The CDR3 region has the DNA TGCGCCAGCAGCCACGGTCATAGCGGGGGGCCATACAATGAGCAGTTCTTC.

The chain uses TRBV6-5 and TRBJ2-5, with D tentatively TRBD2 (5 bases). V lost 1 base and J lost 5, with 14 bases in between. This CDR3 has 15 amino acids. The V gene's germline CDR1 is MNHEY and CDR2 SVGAGI. CDR3 region: CASSYYTGSRETQYF. The CDR3 DNA follows: TGTGCCAGCAGTTACTATACGGGAAGTCGGGAGACCCAGTACTTC.

This clone was seen only once. CDR3 loop: CASSSRGSGGAIETGELFF. The CDR3 DNA reads as TGTGCCAGCAGTTCCCGGGGTAGCGGGGGGGCCATTGAAACCGGGGAGCTGTTTTTT. The gene calls are TRBV27 and TRBJ2-2, with 11 bases identical to TRBD2. With 4 bases clipped from V and 5 bases from J, the junction kept 15 bases outside the gene matches. The CDR3 is made up of 19 amino acids. CDR1 is MNHEY and CDR2 is SMNVEV in the germline V gene (reference sequence).

The J gene is TRBJ1-2, the V gene TRBV18; D possibly corresponds to TRBD1 (5 bases). Trimming stripped 3 bases from V and 0 bases from J, with 8 bases between. There are 14 residues in the CDR3. Germline V gene data show CDR1 as KGHSH and CDR2 as LQKENI. Written as DNA, the CDR3 is TGTGCCAGCTCACCGGCAGGGACTAACTATGGCTACACCTTC. As protein: CASSPAGTNYGYTF.

The chain is built from TRBV6-1 and TRBJ2-3; 9 bases are shared with TRBD1. CDR1 and CDR2 (germline): MNHNS, SASEGT. The trim removed 8 bases at V and 4 bases at J, leaving 7 bases unmatched. CDR3 size: 14 residues. The CDR3 coding sequence is TGTGCCAGCGTCCGGGACAGGGCCGCAGATACGCAGTATTTT. Its translation: CASVRDRAADTQYF.

V is TRBV5-6 and J is TRBJ2-1; D ambiguous. The CDR3 has 13 residues. Germline loops: CDR1 SGHDT, CDR2 YYEEEE. The ends were cut back, 5 bases at V and 6 bases at J, with 12 bases in the middle. The CDR3 coding sequence is TGTGCCAGCAGTTCGCTCCCAGGCAATGAGCAGTTCTTC. Its protein product is CASSSLPGNEQFF. Full variable domain (rest looked up from reference TRBV5-6 and TRBJ2-1): DAGVTQSPTHLIKTRGQQVTLRCSPKSGHDTVSWYQQALGQGPQFIFQYYEEEERQRGNFPDRFSGHQFPNYSSELNVNALLLGDSALYLCASSSLPGNEQFFGPGTRLTVL.

This clone was seen only a few times. The chain uses TRBV6-1 and TRBJ2-7; TRBD1 agrees at 8 bases. The CDR3 runs to 15 residues. V gave up 4 bases and J gave up 0 bases; unmatched junction bases: 5. From germline, CDR1 is MNHNS and CDR2 SASEGT. The CDR3 sequence is CASSVTGVASYEQYF. CDR3 bases: TGTGCCAGCAGTGTGACAGGGGTTGCCTCCTACGAGCAGTACTTC.

The V gene is TRBV2, the J gene TRBJ2-4, with D possibly being TRBD2 (6 bases). Germline lookup yields CDR1 SNHLY and CDR2 FYNNEI. The CDR3 length is 15 residues. V was clipped by 3 bases and J by 0 bases, with 9 bases between them. This chain's CDR3 is CASSDAGLAKNIQYF. DNA for the CDR3: TGTGCCAGCAGTGACGCGGGGCTAGCCAAAAACATTCAGTACTTC.

The chain has TRBV5-6 and TRBJ1-2; TRBD1 agrees at 8 bases. V lost 1 base, J lost 4 bases, and 6 bases stayed unmatched. Germline lookup yields CDR1 SGHDT and CDR2 YYEEEE. CDR3 length: 15 amino acids. The CDR3 sequence: CASSLPRDRSYGYTF. The CDR3 nucleotides are TGTGCCAGCAGCTTGCCCCGGGACAGGTCCTATGGCTACACCTTC.

This sequence joins TRBV7-9 and TRBJ2-3; TRBD1 agrees at 7 bases. Germline-derived CDR1 and CDR2 are SEHNR and FQNEAQ (reference sequence). The V and J ends lost 2 bases and 1 base, in that order; junction bases with no gene match: 0. The CDR3 consists of 14 residues. The CDR3 DNA follows: TGTGCCAGCAGCTTACAGGGGGGCACAGATACGCAGTATTTT. Its protein is CASSLQGGTDTQYF. The full variable domain, in which reference TRBV7-9 and TRBJ2-3 provide the parts outside the CDR3, is DTGVSQNPRHKITKRGQNVTFRCDPISEHNRLYWYRQTLGQGPEFLTYFQNEAQLEKSRLLSDRFSAERPKGSFSTLEIQRTEQGDSAMYLCASSLQGGTDTQYFGPGTRLTVL.

The chain links TRBV11-3 to TRBJ2-7; D is uncertain. Germline CDR1 and CDR2: SGHNT and YENEEA. V was pared by 2 bases and J by 3 bases, with 8 bases between. CDR3 length: 13 amino acids. CDR3 in amino acids: CASSLTPSYEQYF. The CDR3 coding sequence is TGTGCCAGCAGCTTAACCCCCAGCTACGAGCAGTACTTC.

The genes are TRBV15 and TRBJ2-7; weak D call: TRBD1 (6 bases). Per germline, CDR1 LNHNV and CDR2 YYDKDF (reference sequence). V was trimmed by 3 bases and J by 0 bases, leaving 12 bases between them. The CDR3 consists of 15 residues. The CDR3 bases are TGTGCCACCAGCAGTAACTACAGGGACTCCTACGAGCAGTACTTC. It codes for CATSSNYRDSYEQYF.